The 31 T cell receptor beta chains reported below all come from one sample, sequenced in a study of cytomegalovirus exposure and HLA in healthy donors. Both 60 Vbeta primers and 13 Jbeta primers went into the PCR. Produced via immunoSEQ multiplex PCR; TCRdb's table is partial and in-frame only. Reported are some 96,000 clones; the ten largest clones contain roughly 3%. The sequenced sample was PBMCs. These receptor sequences come from a woman younger than 45 in good health and CMV-seronegative.

The chain is built from TRBV5-8 and TRBJ2-5; the D gene is possibly TRBD1 (5 bases). V dropped 3 bases and J dropped 1 base, with 10 bases sitting between them. The CDR3 runs 14 residues. Germline CDR1 and CDR2: SGHTS and YDEGEE. CDR3: CASSSSQGQETQYF. CDR3 bases: TGTGCCAGCAGCTCATCCCAGGGCCAAGAGACCCAGTACTTC.

This chain joins TRBV7-9 and TRBJ2-1, with D perhaps matching TRBD1 (5 bases). Trimming cost V 1 base and J 4 bases, with 8 bases left between them. The CDR3 loop spans 14 amino acids. Germline V gives CDR1 SEHNR, CDR2 FQNEAQ (reference sequence). The CDR3 DNA reads TGTGCCAGCAGCTTAGTCCAGGGATACAATGAGCAGTTCTTC. It translates to CASSLVQGYNEQFF.

Points on this clone: Distinct nucleotide sequences in the sample also encode this CDR3. The chain employs TRBV28 and TRBJ2-2, with 8 bases aligning to TRBD1. Germline CDR1 MDHEN, CDR2 SYDVKM. With V trimmed by 6 bases and J by 4 bases, 10 bases remained unmatched. This CDR3 region has 16 residues. CDR3: CASSRRQGITTGELFF. DNA of the CDR3: TGTGCCAGCAGCCGTCGACAGGGGATAACCACCGGGGAGCTGTTTTTT.

The chain combines TRBV2 with TRBJ2-2; perhaps TRBD2 as D (5 bases). The V end was cut by 3 bases, the J end by 3 bases, with 11 bases between. Germline V CDR1 and CDR2: SNHLY, FYNNEI. This CDR3 has 15 residues. CDR3 loop: CASSDLDGDTGELFF. CDR3 in DNA: TGTGCCAGCAGTGATTTGGACGGGGACACCGGGGAGCTGTTTTTT. Looking up the rest from reference TRBV2 and TRBJ2-2 gives the full variable domain: EPEVTQTPSHQVTQMGQEVILRCVPISNHLYFYWYRQILGQKVEFLVSFYNNEISEKSEIFDDQFSVERPDGSNFTLKIRSTKLEDSAMYFCASSDLDGDTGELFFGEGSRLTVL.

V gene TRBV28 combines with J gene TRBJ2-7, with D tentatively TRBD2 (6 bases). V lost 4 bases and J 1 base, leaving 11 bases between the germline ends. Per the germline V gene, CDR1 is MDHEN and CDR2 is SYDVKM. This CDR3 comprises 14 residues. CDR3 bases: TGTGCCAGCAGTTCTACGGGACTGTCCTACGAGCAGTACTTC. Amino acid sequence: CASSSTGLSYEQYF.

The chain has TRBV7-3 and TRBJ2-2; no reliable D call. V was clipped by 0 bases and J by 8 bases, with 7 bases between them. The CDR3 contains 13 residues. The germline V gene encodes CDR1 SGHTA and CDR2 FQGTGA. CDR3 loop: CASSLTPEGELFF. The DNA of the CDR3 is TGTGCCAGCAGCTTAACCCCGGAGGGGGAGCTGTTTTTT.

Comments on this clone: The sample carries other DNA sequences with the same CDR3. The chain recombines TRBV28 with TRBJ1-2; D is undetermined. Germline CDR1 MDHEN, CDR2 SYDVKM. Trimming removed 4 bases from V and 1 base from J, with 4 bases in between. The CDR3 is 12 residues long. DNA for the CDR3: TGTGCCAGCAGTTCCGGTAACTATGGCTACACCTTC. Translating it yields CASSSGNYGYTF.

The CDR3 reads CASSAQRGGQETQYF. DNA for the CDR3: TGTGCCAGCAGCGCCCAGCGGGGGGGACAAGAGACCCAGTACTTC. This chain joins TRBV9 and TRBJ2-5; 10 bases map to TRBD2. CDR1 and CDR2 (germline): SGDLS, YYNGEE. This CDR3 has 15 amino acids. The trim removed 3 bases at V and 2 bases at J, leaving 4 bases unmatched. The full variable domain, rest sourced from reference TRBV9 and TRBJ2-5, is DSGVTQTPKHLITATGQRVTLRCSPRSGDLSVYWYQQSLDQGLQFLIQYYNGEERAKGNILERFSAQQFPDLHSELNLSSLELGDSALYFCASSAQRGGQETQYFGPGTRLLVL.

The J gene is TRBJ2-2, the V gene TRBV11-2; D is undetermined. V was clipped by 1 base and J by 2 bases, with 2 bases between them. Germline values: CDR1 SGHAT, CDR2 FQNNGV. The CDR3 contains 13 residues. CDR3 bases: TGTGCCAGCAGCTTAGCAAACACCGGGGAGCTGTTTTTT. Its translation: CASSLANTGELFF.

The chain uses TRBV28 and TRBJ2-7, with TRBD2 as a possible D gene (6 bases). Trimming shortened V by 2 bases and J by 2 bases, and 10 bases separated the two germline ends. Germline loops: CDR1 MDHEN, CDR2 SYDVKM. There are 14 residues in the CDR3. In nucleotides, the CDR3 is TGTGCCAGCAGTTTAACCGGGGAGGCCTACGAGCAGTACTTC. The encoded protein is CASSLTGEAYEQYF.

About this clone itself: A junction end diverges from the germline sequence, so it may reflect a read error. The V call is TRBV7-9, the J call TRBJ2-7; D may be TRBD1 (5 bases). From germline, CDR1 is SEHNR and CDR2 FQNEAQ (reference sequence). CDR3 length equals 13 residues. The CDR3 DNA sequence: TGTGCCAGCAGCTTAGAGAGACAGATGATACCCTCCTTC. It specifies CASSLERQMIPSF.

The CDR3 region is CASSRGTGVREKLFF. CDR3 DNA: TGTGCCAGCAGCAGGGGGACAGGGGTGCGTGAAAAACTGTTTTTT. This chain joins TRBV21-1 and TRBJ1-4; TRBD1, the D gene given by the table, was not confirmed from the DNA. TRBV21-1 is designated a pseudogene. This CDR3 spans 15 amino acids.

The gene calls are TRBV4-1 and TRBJ2-7; TRBD2 aligns across 7 bases. In germline, CDR1 is MGHRA, CDR2 YSYEKL. The CDR3 consists of 16 residues. With V trimmed by 0 bases and J by 0 bases, 5 bases remained unmatched. The CDR3 DNA reads TGCGCCAGCAGCCAAGATTGGGCTAGCGGCTCCTACGAGCAGTACTTC. Its translation: CASSQDWASGSYEQYF.

The chain recombines TRBV9 with TRBJ1-3; D remains ambiguous. This CDR3 spans 17 amino acids. Germline CDR1 reads SGDLS; CDR2 reads YYNGEE. The V end was cut by 3 bases, the J end by 0 bases, with 16 bases between. DNA of the CDR3: TGTGCCAGCAGCGCACGACGCGGAGGGATCTCTGGAAACACCATATATTTT. This encodes CASSARRGGISGNTIYF.

This chain links TRBV19 with TRBJ2-3, with TRBD2 as a possible D gene (5 bases). Trimming took 3 bases from V and 4 from J, leaving 14 bases between them. CDR1 and CDR2 (germline): LNHDA, SQIVND (reference sequence). The CDR3 spans 15 residues. Here the CDR3 DNA reads TGTGCCAGTAGTATGACATCCGGGGTGGCAGATACGCAGTATTTT. Amino acid sequence: CASSMTSGVADTQYF. Complete variable domain (other parts from reference TRBV19 and TRBJ2-3): DGGITQSPKYLFRKEGQNVTLSCEQNLNHDAMYWYRQDPGQGLRLIYYSQIVNDFQKGDIAEGYSVSREKKESFPLTVTSAQKNPTAFYLCASSMTSGVADTQYFGPGTRLTVL.

J is TRBJ2-1 and V is TRBV28, with 10 bases matching TRBD2. The CDR3 loop spans 16 amino acids. The junction had 13 bases not matched to a gene; V was cut back by 7 bases and J by 7 bases. Germline V lookup: CDR1 MDHEN, CDR2 SYDVKM. CDR3 sequence reads: CASTLPGTSVKNEQFF. CDR3 bases: TGTGCCAGCACCCTTCCCGGGACTAGCGTAAAAAATGAGCAGTTCTTC.

This chain links TRBV12-5 with TRBJ1-5; D may be TRBD1 (6 bases). The germline gives CDR1 LGHNT, CDR2 FRNRAP. The CDR3 totals 17 residues. The V gene lost 0 bases and the J gene lost 0 bases, with 12 bases spanning the gap. This CDR3 reads CASGLVRGQYSNQPQHF. The CDR3 DNA is TGTGCTAGTGGTTTGGTACGAGGACAGTATAGCAATCAGCCCCAGCATTTT.

The CDR3 nucleotides are TGTGCCAGCAGTTGCGAGGGAGGGGTAGGAGGCTACACCTTC. Translating gives CASSCEGGVGGYTF. The chain joins TRBV6-6 to TRBJ1-2; D is possibly TRBD1 (5 bases). CDR3 size: 14 residues. Trimming removed 4 bases from V and 8 bases from J, with 17 bases in between. The germline V gene encodes CDR1 MNHNY and CDR2 SVGAGI (reference sequence).

The chain joins TRBV5-4 to TRBJ1-1; 9 bases are a match to TRBD1. The CDR3 extends over 16 amino acids. Germline CDR1 and CDR2: SGHNT and YYREEE (reference sequence). V lost 4 bases to trimming and J lost 1 base; unmatched junction nucleotides: 8. CDR3 region: CASSPGQGKWNTEAFF. CDR3 DNA: TGTGCCAGCAGCCCCGGACAGGGGAAGTGGAACACTGAAGCTTTCTTT.

This chain uses TRBV9 with TRBJ1-5, with no clear D. CDR1 is SGDLS and CDR2 is YYNGEE in the germline V gene. V lost 1 base to trimming and J lost 0 bases, with 2 bases between them. CDR3 length: 13 residues. The CDR3 coding sequence is TGTGCCAGCAGCGTATATAGCAATCAGCCCCAGCATTTT. Translation: CASSVYSNQPQHF. Drawing the rest from reference TRBV9 and TRBJ1-5, the complete variable domain is DSGVTQTPKHLITATGQRVTLRCSPRSGDLSVYWYQQSLDQGLQFLIQYYNGEERAKGNILERFSAQQFPDLHSELNLSSLELGDSALYFCASSVYSNQPQHFGDGTRLSIL.

This chain uses TRBV28 with TRBJ1-5, with 8 bases fitting TRBD1. The germline V gene has CDR1 MDHEN and CDR2 SYDVKM. The CDR3 sequence is 18 residues long. The J segment lost 2 bases and the V segment lost 1 base, leaving 10 bases of the junction unmatched. The CDR3 sequence is CASSLSPIKQGGNQPQHF. The CDR3 coding sequence is TGTGCCAGCAGTTTATCACCGATTAAACAGGGGGGCAATCAGCCCCAGCATTTT.

V and J are TRBV5-1 and TRBJ2-2, with TRBD2 as a possible D gene (5 bases). The CDR3 runs to 13 residues. Trimming left V 2 bases short and J 7 bases short, with 9 bases between. Germline V lookup: CDR1 SGHRS, CDR2 YFSETQ. The CDR3 is CASSFKGSGELFF. CDR3 sequence (DNA): TGCGCCAGCAGCTTTAAAGGGAGCGGGGAGCTGTTTTTT.

The rearrangement uses TRBV25-1 and TRBJ2-1; maybe TRBD2 (7 bases). This CDR3 spans 13 amino acids. Per germline, CDR1 MGHDK and CDR2 SYGVNS. With 6 bases removed from V and 6 bases from J, the gap between germline ends came to 12 bases. The CDR3 bases are TGTGCCAGCAGACGGGGGGCCCTCAATGAGCAGTTCTTC. Translated: CASRRGALNEQFF.

The chain couples TRBV25-1 to TRBJ2-5; 15 bases map to TRBD2. Trimming took 5 bases from V and 5 from J; bases not matched to a gene: 3. This CDR3 is 15 amino acids long. Germline CDR1 MGHDK, CDR2 SYGVNS. CDR3 amino acids: CASSSGLAGGETQYF. The CDR3 DNA sequence: TGTGCCAGCAGTTCAGGACTAGCGGGAGGGGAGACCCAGTACTTC.

J is TRBJ1-2 and V is TRBV27, with 10 bases lining up with TRBD1. Trimming removed 1 base from V and 2 bases from J; junction bases left unmatched: 1. The CDR3 totals 15 residues. CDR1 and CDR2 (germline): MNHEY, SMNVEV (reference sequence). The CDR3 nucleotides read TGTGCCAGCAGTTTATTGGGACAGGGGAACTATGGCTACACCTTC. Translating it yields CASSLLGQGNYGYTF.

This chain uses TRBV6-1 with TRBJ1-6; 7 bases match TRBD1. V lost 4 bases to trimming and J lost 6 bases; unmatched junction nucleotides: 6. This CDR3 comprises 15 residues. Germline values: CDR1 MNHNS, CDR2 SASEGT. DNA of the CDR3: TGTGCCAGCAGTGGACGGACAGGCCTTAATTCACCCCTCCACTTT. Its translation: CASSGRTGLNSPLHF.

This sequence joins TRBV6-1 and TRBJ2-7; D may be TRBD2 (6 bases). This CDR3 contains 15 residues. CDR1 is MNHNS, CDR2 SASEGT, per germline. Between the trimmed V and J ends, which lost 8 bases and 1 base, there was a span of 18 bases. CDR3 residues: CASEKKREISYEQYF. The CDR3 DNA follows: TGTGCCAGCGAGAAGAAACGGGAGATATCCTACGAGCAGTACTTC.

CDR3 loop: CASSQEGATSEQYF. CDR3 coding DNA: TGCGCCAGCAGCCAAGAAGGGGCTACCTCCGAGCAGTACTTC. This chain connects TRBV4-1 to TRBJ2-7, with D perhaps matching TRBD1 (5 bases). Germline CDR1 and CDR2: MGHRA and YSYEKL. This CDR3 has 14 residues. V lost 0 bases and J 6 bases, leaving 12 bases between the germline ends.

This chain connects TRBV5-1 to TRBJ1-6, with D uncertain. The CDR3 runs to 14 residues. The germline V gene has CDR1 SGHRS and CDR2 YFSETQ. Trimming left V 0 bases short and J 7 bases short, with 8 bases between. The CDR3 protein is CASSLVGENSPLHF. CDR3 nucleotide sequence: TGCGCCAGCAGCTTGGTTGGGGAGAATTCACCCCTCCACTTT. Drawing the rest from reference TRBV5-1 and TRBJ1-6, the complete variable domain is KAGVTQTPRYLIKTRGQQVTLSCSPISGHRSVSWYQQTPGQGLQFLFEYFSETQRNKGNFPGRFSGRQFSNSRSEMNVSTLELGDSALYLCASSLVGENSPLHFGNGTRLTVT.

The CDR3 spells CASSQAQGTVSDEQYF. CDR3 coding DNA: TGCGCCAGCAGCCAAGCACAAGGGACAGTTTCCGACGAGCAGTACTTC. The chain uses TRBV4-1 and TRBJ2-7; 7 bases match TRBD1. The germline V gene has CDR1 MGHRA and CDR2 YSYEKL. Trimming removed 1 base from V and 5 bases from J; junction bases left unmatched: 11. The CDR3 is 16 amino acids.

This chain uses TRBV7-9 with TRBJ1-2, with 8 bases identical to TRBD1. The CDR3 is made up of 15 amino acids. Germline V CDR1 and CDR2: SEHNR, FQNEAQ (reference sequence). Unmatched junction bases numbered 5, after V lost 4 bases and J lost 1 base. The CDR3 DNA follows: TGTGCCAGCAGCTCGCCCGGACAGGGTAACTATGGCTACACCTTC. It translates to CASSSPGQGNYGYTF.